These 30 T cell receptor beta chains were sequenced from one sample in a study of cytomegalovirus exposure and HLA in healthy donors. Profiling relied on immunoSEQ multiplex PCR, and the TCRdb table lists in-frame clones only, not all of them. The sample holds 65,000 to 95,000 clones, 93% seen once. The specimen sequenced was PBMCs. These receptors were taken from a woman aged 25 to 45 in good health and CMV-seronegative.

This clone was seen just once. The chain links TRBV9 to TRBJ1-1, with D maybe TRBD1 (5 bases). Germline lookup yields CDR1 SGDLS and CDR2 YYNGEE. Trimming shortened V by 3 bases and J by 1 base, and 7 bases separated the two germline ends. The CDR3 runs 13 residues. In DNA form, the CDR3 reads TGTGCCAGCAGCGGCAGGGAGAACACTGAAGCTTTCTTT. Its protein is CASSGRENTEAFF.

This rearrangement joins TRBV9 to TRBJ2-5, with D perhaps matching TRBD1 (5 bases). This CDR3 spans 15 amino acids. V lost 0 bases and J lost 4, with 13 bases in between. Germline loops: CDR1 SGDLS, CDR2 YYNGEE. CDR3 in DNA: TGTGCCAGCAGCGTAGATGCCCAGGGCTCAGAGACCCAGTACTTC. Translation: CASSVDAQGSETQYF.

The V gene is TRBV5-4, the J gene TRBJ1-2, with TRBD1 as a possible D gene (5 bases). CDR1 is SGHNT, CDR2 YYREEE, per germline (reference sequence). The CDR3 consists of 14 residues. The ends were cut back, 3 bases at V and 7 bases at J, with 16 bases in the middle. The CDR3 reads CASSWGGEYGGYTF. The CDR3 DNA reads as TGTGCCAGCAGCTGGGGAGGGGAGTACGGTGGCTACACCTTC.

This clone was seen once. This sequence joins TRBV19 and TRBJ1-1; 7 bases map to TRBD1. The length of the CDR3 is 15 residues. Per the germline V gene, CDR1 is LNHDA and CDR2 is SQIVND (reference sequence). The V and J ends lost 7 bases and 1 base, in that order; junction bases with no gene match: 9. The CDR3 sequence is CASMVGGGANTEAFF. The DNA of the CDR3 is TGTGCCAGTATGGTCGGAGGGGGCGCGAACACTGAAGCTTTCTTT.

This chain joins TRBV19 and TRBJ1-2; 9 nucleotides line up with TRBD1. Germline CDR1 reads LNHDA; CDR2 reads SQIVND (reference sequence). This CDR3 has 14 residues. V trimming: 6 bases; J trimming: 4 bases; junction bases outside the gene matches: 6. CDR3 sequence: CASRQTGGGYGYTF. The CDR3 DNA sequence: TGTGCCAGTAGGCAGACAGGGGGAGGCTATGGCTACACCTTC. Full variable domain (outside the CDR3, taken from reference TRBV19 and TRBJ1-2): DGGITQSPKYLFRKEGQNVTLSCEQNLNHDAMYWYRQDPGQGLRLIYYSQIVNDFQKGDIAEGYSVSREKKESFPLTVTSAQKNPTAFYLCASRQTGGGYGYTFGSGTRLTVV.

The rearrangement joins TRBV25-1 to TRBJ2-3, with 8 bases lining up with TRBD1. This CDR3 is built from 15 residues. Trimming at V came to 8 bases and at J to 0 bases, leaving 7 bases not matched to a gene. The germline V gene has CDR1 MGHDK and CDR2 SYGVNS. The CDR3 DNA reads TGTGCCAGCGGGAGGACAGGGCCTAGCACAGATACGCAGTATTTT. Amino acid sequence: CASGRTGPSTDTQYF.

V and J are TRBV4-2 and TRBJ2-2, with 10 bases lining up with TRBD2. Looked up from germline, CDR1 is LGHNA and CDR2 is YNFKEQ. This CDR3 has 15 amino acids. V lost 0 bases, J lost 6 bases, and 1 base stayed unmatched. CDR3 nucleotide sequence: TGTGCCAGCAGCCAAGAAGCGGGGGGGCCCGGGGAGCTGTTTTTT. It encodes CASSQEAGGPGELFF.

V is TRBV5-1 and J is TRBJ2-5; D is perhaps TRBD1 (6 bases). Trimming cost V 4 bases and J 2 bases, with 18 bases left between them. Germline V gene sequence: CDR1 SGHRS, CDR2 YFSETQ. The CDR3 runs to 16 residues. The CDR3 DNA is TGCGCCAGCAGCGCATACAGGGAGATTCGACAAGAGACCCAGTACTTC. Its protein is CASSAYREIRQETQYF. The full variable domain, rest sourced from reference TRBV5-1 and TRBJ2-5, is KAGVTQTPRYLIKTRGQQVTLSCSPISGHRSVSWYQQTPGQGLQFLFEYFSETQRNKGNFPGRFSGRQFSNSRSEMNVSTLELGDSALYLCASSAYREIRQETQYFGPGTRLLVL.

This clone showed up just once. This chain links TRBV4-2 with TRBJ1-2, with a tentative D call TRBD1 (5 bases). Germline loops: CDR1 LGHNA, CDR2 YNFKEQ. The CDR3 extends over 17 amino acids. The V gene lost 0 bases and the J gene lost 6 bases, with 20 bases spanning the gap. DNA for the CDR3: TGTGCCAGCAGCCAAGAGAGTGGTGAGACAGTTCTTAATGGCTACACCTTC. It is translated as CASSQESGETVLNGYTF.

The chain combines TRBV7-2 with TRBJ1-1, with D possibly matching TRBD1 (5 bases). CDR1 is SGHTA and CDR2 is FQGNSA in the germline V gene. Trimming cost V 1 base and J 5 bases, with 17 bases left between them. The CDR3 is made up of 16 amino acids. DNA for the CDR3: TGTGCCAGCAGCTTAGTTCAGGGTCGTCCTCGGACTGAAGCTTTCTTT. This gives the protein CASSLVQGRPRTEAFF. The complete variable domain, with remaining parts taken from reference TRBV7-2 and TRBJ1-1, reads GAGVSQSPSNKVTEKGKDVELRCDPISGHTALYWYRQSLGQGLEFLIYFQGNSAPDKSGLPSDRFSAERTGGSVSTLTIQRTQQEDSAVYLCASSLVQGRPRTEAFFGQGTRLTVV.

The chain uses TRBV5-6 and TRBJ2-7; D gene uncertain. CDR3 length: 11 amino acids. Germline lookup yields CDR1 SGHDT and CDR2 YYEEEE. With 2 bases removed from V and 7 bases from J, the gap between germline ends came to 7 bases. The CDR3 sequence is CASSFMREQYF. The DNA of the CDR3 is TGTGCCAGCAGCTTTATGCGGGAGCAGTACTTC. Full variable domain (remainder filled in from reference TRBV5-6 and TRBJ2-7): DAGVTQSPTHLIKTRGQQVTLRCSPKSGHDTVSWYQQALGQGPQFIFQYYEEEERQRGNFPDRFSGHQFPNYSSELNVNALLLGDSALYLCASSFMREQYFGPGTRLTVT.

Concerning this clone itself: Other DNA sequences of this sample code for an identical CDR3. This sequence joins TRBV2 and TRBJ2-2; 9 nucleotides agree with TRBD2. V lost 2 bases, J lost 4 bases, and 8 bases stayed unmatched. Germline assignment: CDR1 SNHLY and CDR2 FYNNEI. This CDR3 spans 17 amino acids. The CDR3 DNA sequence: TGTGCCAGCAGTGAAAGTGGCGGGGGGGTGCGCACCGGGGAGCTGTTTTTT. Translating it yields CASSESGGGVRTGELFF.

J is TRBJ2-7 and V is TRBV27, with 7 nucleotides matching TRBD1. Germline assignment: CDR1 MNHEY and CDR2 SMNVEV (reference sequence). V was clipped by 7 bases and J by 1 base; unmatched bases: 10. The CDR3 length is 15 residues. The CDR3 nucleotides read TGTGCCAGCAATCCCAGACAGGGAAGTTCCTACGAGCAGTACTTC. Translated, it gives CASNPRQGSSYEQYF.

A word on this clone: The sample holds other DNA sequences that translate to the same CDR3. This chain connects TRBV30 to TRBJ1-2; the D is unclear. The length of the CDR3 is 12 residues. Germline V gives CDR1 GTSNPN, CDR2 SVGIG (reference sequence). Trimming removed 2 bases from V and 4 bases from J, with 8 bases in between. CDR3 loop: CAWSRQAYGYTF. The CDR3 DNA follows: TGTGCCTGGAGTAGGCAGGCCTATGGCTACACCTTC.

This chain uses TRBV7-9 with TRBJ2-1, with 12 positions matching TRBD2. There are 15 residues in the CDR3. Germline V lookup: CDR1 SEHNR, CDR2 FQNEAQ (reference sequence). V gave up 10 bases and J gave up 3 bases; unmatched junction bases: 7. CDR3 DNA: TGTGCCACACAGACTAGCGGGAGTTACTACAATGAGCAGTTCTTC. It specifies CATQTSGSYYNEQFF.

This clone was detected once. Here the CDR3 DNA reads TGTGCCAGCAGTGATAGGAGACTGAACACTGAAGCTTTCTTT. Translated, it gives CASSDRRLNTEAFF. The V gene is TRBV6-1, the J gene TRBJ1-1; no definite D call. Germline CDR1 and CDR2: MNHNS and SASEGT. Trimming removed 3 bases at V and 0 bases at J, with 8 bases between. CDR3 size: 14 residues.

This chain joins TRBV28 and TRBJ2-7, with D perhaps TRBD2 (5 bases). Trimming cost V 6 bases and J 7 bases, with 13 bases left between them. Germline values: CDR1 MDHEN, CDR2 SYDVKM. CDR3 length: 12 residues. CDR3: CASSPPGFEQYF. The DNA for the CDR3 is TGTGCCAGCAGCCCGCCGGGGTTTGAGCAGTACTTC.

The chain carries TRBV7-9 and TRBJ1-2; D is ambiguous. Looked up from germline, CDR1 is SEHNR and CDR2 is FQNEAQ (reference sequence). This CDR3 contains 14 residues. The V and J ends lost 2 bases and 2 bases respectively, with 9 bases between them. The CDR3 DNA is TGTGCCAGCAGCTTAAACCTCCAGAACTATGGCTACACCTTC. This gives the protein CASSLNLQNYGYTF.

This chain connects TRBV5-6 to TRBJ1-5; D perhaps matches TRBD1 (5 bases). V was shortened by 1 base and J by 0 bases, with 11 bases between the two germline ends. The CDR3 spans 16 residues. From germline, CDR1 is SGHDT and CDR2 YYEEEE. The CDR3: CASSLSGGYSNQPQHF. Written as DNA, the CDR3 is TGTGCCAGCAGCTTGTCGGGGGGATATAGCAATCAGCCCCAGCATTTT. The complete variable domain, with remaining parts taken from reference TRBV5-6 and TRBJ1-5, reads DAGVTQSPTHLIKTRGQQVTLRCSPKSGHDTVSWYQQALGQGPQFIFQYYEEEERQRGNFPDRFSGHQFPNYSSELNVNALLLGDSALYLCASSLSGGYSNQPQHFGDGTRLSIL.

This CDR3 reads CASSLAGSAYSAGELFF. The CDR3 DNA reads as TGTGCCAGCAGCTTAGCCGGGAGCGCTTATTCAGCCGGGGAGCTGTTTTTT. V is TRBV7-8 and J is TRBJ2-2, with a tentative D call TRBD2 (6 bases). V was trimmed by 0 bases and J by 6 bases, leaving 17 bases between them. Germline loops: CDR1 SGHVS, CDR2 FQNEAQ. The CDR3 is 17 amino acids. Full variable domain (remainder filled in from reference TRBV7-8 and TRBJ2-2): GAGVSQSPRYKVAKRGQDVALRCDPISGHVSLFWYQQALGQGPEFLTYFQNEAQLDKSGLPSDRFFAERPEGSVSTLKIQRTQQEDSAVYLCASSLAGSAYSAGELFFGEGSRLTVL.

The V and J genes are TRBV10-3 and TRBJ1-2, with TRBD1 as a possible D gene (5 bases). In germline, CDR1 is ENHRY, CDR2 SYGVKD. Trimming left V 0 bases short and J 6 bases short, with 17 bases between. The CDR3 loop spans 16 amino acids. CDR3 in amino acids: CAISESRDRYLNGYTF. In DNA form, the CDR3 reads TGTGCCATCAGTGAGTCCCGCGACAGATATCTAAATGGCTACACCTTC.

The V call is TRBV5-1, the J call TRBJ1-1; a weak D match, TRBD1 (5 bases). CDR1 is SGHRS, CDR2 YFSETQ, per germline. V was clipped by 3 bases and J by 4 bases, with 13 bases between them. CDR3 length: 14 residues. CDR3 in amino acids: CASSSDSGFTEAFF. As DNA, the CDR3 is TGCGCCAGCAGCTCGGATTCAGGGTTCACTGAAGCTTTCTTT.

This chain uses TRBV6-1 with TRBJ2-5, with 10 bases matching TRBD2. The CDR3 has 15 amino acids. Trimming removed 1 base from V and 5 bases from J; junction bases left unmatched: 4. CDR1 is MNHNS and CDR2 is SASEGT in the germline V gene. The CDR3 bases are TGTGCCAGCAGTGAAGGGACTAGCGGTCCCGAGACCCAGTACTTC. Protein sequence: CASSEGTSGPETQYF.

This chain connects TRBV19 to TRBJ1-2; no clear D. The germline V gene encodes CDR1 LNHDA and CDR2 SQIVND (reference sequence). Trimming took off 5 bases at V and 6 bases at J, with 13 bases between the two ends. This CDR3 comprises 13 residues. CDR3 region: CASSPRGRHGYTF. The DNA of the CDR3 is TGTGCCAGTAGTCCTAGAGGGAGACATGGCTACACCTTC. The full variable domain, with the rest looked up from reference TRBV19 and TRBJ1-2, is DGGITQSPKYLFRKEGQNVTLSCEQNLNHDAMYWYRQDPGQGLRLIYYSQIVNDFQKGDIAEGYSVSREKKESFPLTVTSAQKNPTAFYLCASSPRGRHGYTFGSGTRLTVV.

J is TRBJ1-4 and V is TRBV11-2; a possible D gene is TRBD1 (6 bases). The CDR3 contains 13 residues. Germline V gene sequence: CDR1 SGHAT, CDR2 FQNNGV. The ends were cut back, 0 bases at V and 11 bases at J, with 10 bases in the middle. The CDR3 loop is CASSLEGAVKLFF. The CDR3 nucleotides read TGTGCCAGCAGCTTAGAGGGGGCAGTGAAACTGTTTTTT.

V gene TRBV10-3 combines with J gene TRBJ2-3, with 10 positions matching TRBD2. The germline CDR1 and CDR2 sequences are ENHRY and SYGVKD. This CDR3 contains 15 residues. V was pared by 4 bases and J by 4 bases, with 5 bases of the junction left unmatched. CDR3 residues: CAISGASGGSDTQYF. The CDR3 DNA reads as TGTGCCATCAGTGGAGCTAGCGGGGGATCAGATACGCAGTATTTT.

J is TRBJ1-5 and V is TRBV11-2; TRBD1 might be the D (6 bases). Germline lookup yields CDR1 SGHAT and CDR2 FQNNGV. Trimming shortened V by 1 base and J by 6 bases, and 13 bases separated the two germline ends. CDR3 size: 15 residues. CDR3 DNA sequence: TGTGCCAGCAGCTTAGGGGGGGGCAGAGGTCAGCCCCAGCATTTT. Protein product: CASSLGGGRGQPQHF.

A single count supports this clone. The CDR3 DNA sequence: TGCGCCAGCAGCCAAGACGGGGGTTGGGGTCAGCCCCAGCATTTT. Its protein product is CASSQDGGWGQPQHF. The chain carries TRBV4-1 and TRBJ1-5; weak D call: TRBD1 (5 bases). CDR3 length: 15 amino acids. The V end lost 0 bases, the J end lost 6 bases, and 12 bases lay between the germline ends. Germline CDR1 is MGHRA and CDR2 is YSYEKL.

The sample holds a few counts of this clone. The chain couples TRBV2 to TRBJ2-2; maybe TRBD1 (6 bases). V was trimmed by 4 bases and J by 3 bases, leaving 9 bases between them. Germline V gives CDR1 SNHLY, CDR2 FYNNEI. The CDR3 runs to 14 residues. The CDR3 is CASSASGDTGELFF. CDR3 bases: TGTGCCAGCAGTGCTTCAGGGGACACCGGGGAGCTGTTTTTT.

The chain recombines TRBV7-2 with TRBJ1-4; a possible D gene is TRBD1 (5 bases). The CDR3 totals 19 residues. Trimming left V 1 base short and J 3 bases short, with 21 bases between. The germline gives CDR1 SGHTA, CDR2 FQGNSA. Here the CDR3 reads CASSLGAGQGFAANEKLFF. CDR3 sequence (DNA): TGTGCCAGCAGCTTAGGGGCGGGGCAGGGATTTGCTGCTAATGAAAAACTGTTTTTT.